Presented here are 27 T cell receptor beta chains from one specimen sequenced in a study of regulatory T cells in long-lasting Graves disease. Time point noted: persistent/refractory GD, antithyroid drugs over 5 years with positive TRAb. Extracted RNA from PBMCs served as the source of the TCR library. Construction of TCR beta libraries relied on iRepertoire HTBI primers and on Arm-PCR targeting CDR3 regions. TCRdb processed the multiplex PCR reads anew with MiXCR; each CDR3 protein has one entry. This sample has 350,000 to 500,000 distinct CDR3 sequences, with roughly 23% found just once. This material consisted of peripheral blood mononuclear cells (PBMCs), taken when the disease was refractory, from a patient treated with antithyroid drugs. The receptors were gathered from a female donor with Graves disease.

This clonotype came up once. The genes are TRBV5-1 and TRBJ1-2; TRBD1 agrees at 7 bases. From germline, CDR1 is SGHRS and CDR2 YFSETQ. With 4 bases clipped from V and 4 bases from J, the junction kept 10 bases outside the gene matches. The CDR3 runs 15 residues. The DNA of the CDR3 is TGCGCCAGCAGCAATACGGAACAGGGGATCTATGGCTACACCTTC. Translation gives CASSNTEQGIYGYTF.

Only a few counts were recorded for this clonotype. The V and J genes are TRBV12-3 or TRBV12-4 and TRBJ2-3; 10 bases match TRBD2. Unmatched junction bases numbered 3, after V lost 8 bases and J lost 1 base. This CDR3 contains 14 residues. The CDR3, as DNA: TGTGCCAGCGCCGGGACTAGCGGCACAGATACGCAGTATTTT. It codes for CASAGTSGTDTQYF.

This chain uses TRBV28 with TRBJ2-1, with TRBD2 matching 9 bases. The CDR3 has 16 amino acids. Looked up from germline, CDR1 is MDHEN and CDR2 is SYDVKM. Losses at the gene ends were 4 bases for V and 0 bases for J; bases not matched to a gene: 4. The CDR3 here is CASSSPTSGSYNEQFF. As DNA, the CDR3 is TGTGCCAGCAGTTCCCCGACTAGCGGCTCCTACAATGAGCAGTTCTTC.

The V call is TRBV3-1, the J call TRBJ2-3; TRBD2 matches 8 bases. J was trimmed by 0 bases and V by 4 bases; bases with no gene match: 6. Germline values: CDR1 LGHDT, CDR2 YNNKEL (reference sequence). The CDR3 has 16 amino acids. In DNA, the CDR3 is TGTGCCAGCAGCCCCCGGGGGGGCCTTAGCACAGATACGCAGTATTTT. This encodes CASSPRGGLSTDTQYF.

Notes on this clonotype: One end of the junction varies from germline; a read error may be responsible. This sequence joins TRBV30 and TRBJ2-3, with a possible D match to TRBD1 (5 bases). This CDR3 is built from 13 residues. Looked up from germline, CDR1 is GTSNPN and CDR2 is SVGIG (reference sequence). The CDR3 spells CAWSLDSTDTQYF. Here the CDR3 DNA reads TGTGCCTGGTCCCTAGACAGCACCGATACGCAGTATTTT.

In its sample, this clonotype was seen a few times. This rearrangement joins TRBV7-6 to TRBJ2-5; no firm D call. CDR3 length: 17 residues. Germline loops: CDR1 SGHVS, CDR2 FNYEAQ. Trimming took off 5 bases at V and 2 bases at J, with 21 bases between the two ends. The CDR3 reads CASSPRPLYGQQETQYF. CDR3 sequence (DNA): TGTGCCAGCAGCCCCCGCCCTCTCTACGGGCAACAAGAGACCCAGTACTTC.

V and J are TRBV7-9 and TRBJ2-7, with 9 bases lining up with TRBD1. V shed 2 bases and J 5 bases; nucleotides not matched to a gene: 13. This CDR3 spans 17 amino acids. Per the germline V gene, CDR1 is SEHNR and CDR2 is FQNEAQ (reference sequence). CDR3 protein: CASSLLSNWDRVNEQYF. The CDR3 region has the DNA TGTGCCAGCAGCTTATTGAGTAATTGGGACAGGGTGAACGAGCAGTACTTC. Together with reference TRBV7-9 and TRBJ2-7, the CDR3 gives the full variable domain: DTGVSQNPRHKITKRGQNVTFRCDPISEHNRLYWYRQTLGQGPEFLTYFQNEAQLEKSRLLSDRFSAERPKGSFSTLEIQRTEQGDSAMYLCASSLLSNWDRVNEQYFGPGTRLTVT.

This clonotype has at least ten counts. The chain recombines TRBV6-1 with TRBJ2-7; 9 nucleotides line up with TRBD2. Trimming cost V 5 bases and J 3 bases; bases outside gene matches: 5. The V gene's germline CDR1 is MNHNS and CDR2 SASEGT. The CDR3 spans 14 residues. The CDR3 region is CASSPLAGLYEQYF. The CDR3 DNA reads as TGTGCCAGCAGTCCACTAGCGGGCCTCTACGAGCAGTACTTC.

This clonotype was seen ten or more times. The V and J genes are TRBV6-2 or TRBV6-3 and TRBJ1-2, with 9 bases fitting TRBD1. Trimming removed 6 bases from V and 5 bases from J; junction bases left unmatched: 13. Germline V gene sequence: CDR1 MNHEY, CDR2 SVGEGT. There are 16 residues in the CDR3. The DNA of the CDR3 is TGTGCCAGCAGAGGAGGGGGGGACAGGGAGAAGTATGGCTACACCTTC. Amino acid sequence: CASRGGGDREKYGYTF.

This chain joins TRBV18 and TRBJ1-5; D gene uncertain. The CDR3 contains 14 residues. Per the germline V gene, CDR1 is KGHSH and CDR2 is LQKENI. V was cut by 4 bases and J by 8 bases, with 15 bases left in between. The CDR3 loop reads CASSLSLGGEPQHF. As DNA, the CDR3 is TGTGCCAGCTCACTTAGCCTTGGTGGGGAGCCCCAGCATTTT.

In its sample, this clonotype was seen many times. This rearrangement joins TRBV18 to TRBJ1-1; TRBD1 might be the D (6 bases). Germline lookup yields CDR1 KGHSH and CDR2 LQKENI. V lost 4 bases, J lost 8 bases, and 11 bases lay in between. This CDR3 contains 12 residues. CDR3 in DNA: TGTGCCAGCTCACGGCAGGGGACAGAAGCTTTCTTT. This gives the protein CASSRQGTEAFF. The complete variable domain, with remaining parts taken from reference TRBV18 and TRBJ1-1, reads NAGVMQNPRHLVRRRGQEARLRCSPMKGHSHVYWYRQLPEEGLKFMVYLQKENIIDESGMPKERFSAEFPKEGPSILRIQQVVRGDSAAYFCASSRQGTEAFFGQGTRLTVV.

This clonotype was seen at least ten times. The chain joins TRBV15 to TRBJ2-2; a possible D gene is TRBD2 (6 bases). V lost 0 bases to trimming and J lost 6 bases, with 14 bases between them. CDR1 is LNHNV, CDR2 YYDKDF, per germline (reference sequence). The CDR3 is 16 amino acids. CDR3 in amino acids: CATSRDRGTQSGELFF. The CDR3 DNA follows: TGTGCCACCAGCAGAGATCGCGGGACCCAGTCCGGGGAGCTGTTTTTT.

The sample holds one count of this clonotype. The chain joins TRBV20-1 to TRBJ2-2, with TRBD2 as a possible D gene (6 bases). Trimming took 0 bases from V and 5 from J, leaving 13 bases between them. Germline V CDR1 and CDR2: DFQATT, SNEGSKA (reference sequence). This CDR3 contains 15 residues. The CDR3 loop reads CSARDQTSWTGELFF. The CDR3 nucleotides read TGCAGTGCTAGAGACCAGACTAGTTGGACCGGGGAGCTGTTTTTT.

The V gene is TRBV11-2, the J gene TRBJ2-2, with TRBD2 identical over 11 bases. The V and J ends lost 6 bases and 8 bases, in that order; junction bases with no gene match: 11. Per germline, CDR1 SGHAT and CDR2 FQNNGV. The CDR3 extends over 16 amino acids. For the CDR3, the DNA is TGTGCCAGCAGTACCGGGACTAGCGGACTTGAGGGGGAGCTGTTTTTT. The encoded protein is CASSTGTSGLEGELFF.

This clonotype was seen only a few times. The genes are TRBV7-2 and TRBJ1-1; 8 bases line up with TRBD1. CDR3 length: 15 residues. The V segment lost 5 bases and the J segment 5 bases; nucleotides outside the gene matches: 10. The germline gives CDR1 SGHTA, CDR2 FQGNSA. Here the CDR3 DNA reads TGTGCCAGCAGCGGGGAGGACAGGGTATTTACTGAAGCTTTCTTT. Translating it yields CASSGEDRVFTEAFF.

This clonotype was observed a handful of times. The rearrangement uses TRBV6-1 and TRBJ2-5, with D maybe TRBD2 (5 bases). V lost 4 bases and J 3 bases, leaving 9 bases between the germline ends. Germline loops: CDR1 MNHNS, CDR2 SASEGT. The CDR3 length is 13 residues. The CDR3 protein is CASSGSGEETQYF. The CDR3, as DNA: TGTGCCAGCAGTGGAAGCGGAGAAGAGACCCAGTACTTC.

The sample holds many counts of this clonotype. The rearrangement uses TRBV5-1 and TRBJ1-2; the match to TRBD1 covers 7 bases. The CDR3 has 14 amino acids. CDR1 and CDR2 from the germline V gene are SGHRS and YFSETQ. V lost 4 bases and J lost 6; bases outside the gene matches: 9. The CDR3 DNA reads as TGCGCCAGCAGCCGGTCGACAGGGCTCGATGGCTACACCTTC. It is translated as CASSRSTGLDGYTF.

This clonotype has ten or more counts. The V gene is TRBV15, the J gene TRBJ1-4; D perhaps matches TRBD1 (6 bases). Per the germline V gene, CDR1 is LNHNV and CDR2 is YYDKDF (reference sequence). The germline V and J ends were trimmed by 6 bases and 0 bases, with 14 bases remaining between them. This CDR3 spans 16 amino acids. DNA for the CDR3: TGTGCCACCAGAGCAGGGACACCCACAACTAATGAAAAACTGTTTTTT. Encoded protein: CATRAGTPTTNEKLFF.

This clonotype was counted only a few times. The chain joins TRBV10-2 to TRBJ1-3; unclear D gene. The CDR3 totals 15 residues. V lost 2 bases to trimming and J lost 2 bases, with 10 bases between them. Germline CDR1 WSHSY, CDR2 SAAADI. The CDR3 is CASSEGQAAGNTIYF. CDR3 in DNA: TGCGCCAGCAGTGAGGGTCAGGCTGCTGGAAACACCATATATTTT.

This chain links TRBV5-1 with TRBJ2-7; D is uncertain. Trimming took 0 bases from V and 5 from J, leaving 6 bases between them. Germline assignment: CDR1 SGHRS and CDR2 YFSETQ. This CDR3 comprises 12 residues. The CDR3 is CASSLVAHEQYF. The CDR3 DNA sequence: TGCGCCAGCAGCTTGGTTGCGCACGAGCAGTACTTC.

This clonotype was detected ten times or more. The gene calls are TRBV6-5 and TRBJ1-2; D unresolved. CDR3 length equals 15 residues. Germline V gene data show CDR1 as MNHEY and CDR2 as SVGAGI. The ends were cut back, 2 bases at V and 0 bases at J, with 10 bases in the middle. This CDR3 is CASSYHPTSNYGYTF. The DNA of the CDR3 is TGTGCCAGCAGTTACCATCCTACTTCTAACTATGGCTACACCTTC.

Concerning this clonotype itself: The germline gene is not matched at one end of the junction; a read error may be the cause. The chain couples TRBV10-3 to TRBJ2-1; the match to TRBD2 covers 8 bases. Germline V lookup: CDR1 ENHRY, CDR2 SYGVKD. The CDR3 contains 18 residues. DNA for the CDR3: TGTGCCAGCAGTATGGGAGCGGGAGCTTTAACCTCCTACAATGAGCAGTTCTTC. It is translated as CASSMGAGALTSYNEQFF.

The J gene is TRBJ2-7, the V gene TRBV29-1, with TRBD2 matching 10 bases. Germline V gene sequence: CDR1 SQVTM, CDR2 ANQGSEA. There are 15 residues in the CDR3. V dropped 6 bases and J dropped 7; count of bases not matched to a gene: 15. DNA for the CDR3: TGCAGCGTCTCCACTGGACTAGCGGCGACCTTGGAGCAGTACTTC. As protein: CSVSTGLAATLEQYF.

The chain recombines TRBV19 with TRBJ2-7, with TRBD1 matching 9 bases. This CDR3 is 14 amino acids long. The V gene's germline CDR1 is LNHDA and CDR2 SQIVND (reference sequence). The V segment lost 6 bases and the J segment 1 base; nucleotides outside the gene matches: 4. The CDR3 nucleotides read TGTGCCAGTAGCTTACAGGGGGCTTCCTACGAGCAGTACTTC. It yields the protein CASSLQGASYEQYF.

The V gene is TRBV24-1, the J gene TRBJ2-2; TRBD2 aligns across 8 bases. V was pared by 5 bases and J by 6 bases, with 13 bases of the junction left unmatched. Germline loops: CDR1 KGHDR, CDR2 SFDVKD. The CDR3 has 17 amino acids. The CDR3 is CATSAPGLAIGAGELFF. The DNA of the CDR3 is TGTGCCACCAGTGCCCCCGGACTAGCTATCGGGGCCGGGGAGCTGTTTTTT.

This clonotype came up a few times. The chain employs TRBV30 and TRBJ1-6; 8 bases are shared with TRBD1. V was clipped by 3 bases and J by 7 bases; unmatched bases: 8. Per the germline V gene, CDR1 is GTSNPN and CDR2 is SVGIG (reference sequence). The CDR3 totals 15 residues. DNA for the CDR3: TGTGCCTGGAGACCACTCGACAGGGGCAATTCACCCCTCCACTTT. Translated, it gives CAWRPLDRGNSPLHF.

On this clonotype: A much larger clone differs from this one at a single base, so this may be a read error. V is TRBV15 and J is TRBJ1-1; D is ambiguous. The germline V gene has CDR1 LNHNV and CDR2 YYDKDF (reference sequence). CDR3 size: 13 residues. CDR3 loop: CATRNSGYTEALF. The CDR3 DNA reads as TGTGCCACCAGAAACTCGGGCTACACTGAAGCTCTCTTT. Based on the CDR3 plus reference TRBV15 and TRBJ1-1, the full variable domain is DAMVIQNPRYQVTQFGKPVTLSCSQTLNHNVMYWYQQKSSQAPKLLFHYYDKDFNNEADTPDNFQSRRPNTSFCFLDIRSPGLGDTAMYLCATRNSGYTEALFGQGTRLTVV.